This T cell receptor (beta chain) was documented in a study of PD-1 blockade in classical Hodgkin lymphoma (dated by TCRdb to 2019 to 2021). Regarding the study in general: Nivolumab dosing was 3 mg/kg intravenously every 2 weeks, continuing until either disease progression or unacceptable toxicity. The study used CyTOF and TCR beta sequencing to define a peripheral blood immune signature of response to PD-1 blockade in classical Hodgkin lymphoma.

From its cysteine to its phenylalanine, the CDR3 spans 14 amino acids. Just the 42-base CDR3 DNA is kept, in frame starting at base 1. The trim is 7 bases for V and 5 bases for J, with a gap of 15 bases between the germline ends. CDR1 MNHNS and CDR2 SASEGT were looked up in the germline V gene. The investigation overall reported the following: Diversity was lower in patients who began nivolumab less than 1 year after ASCT, so these patients were left out of later analyses to avoid confounding by immune reconstitution. By C4D1, a significant rise was seen in CD4+ TCR diversity but not in CD8+ TCR diversity (p=0.0027 vs p=0.16), and the rise was most apparent among complete responders (p=0.02). Baseline TCR diversity was reported to be lower in newly diagnosed patients than in healthy donors, and even lower in relapsed/refractory patients. Only a single clinical trial cohort was studied, and what caused the repertoire differences, possibly disease activity or prior therapy, remained undefined. Among trial patients, those achieving complete response had baseline diversity similar to that of newly diagnosed patients, while diversity was significantly lower in partial responders and progressors.

Concerning this clone: It lacks a known antigen. No much larger clonotype is one base removed from it; base qualities were not supplied.

The Qiagen DNeasy kit was used to extract genomic DNA from unsorted PBMCs and from the negatively selected CD4+ and CD8+ fractions. TCR beta CDR3 regions were subjected to amplification by immunoSEQ multiplex PCR with primers that anneal to V and J segments. Amplification bias was minimized using a synthetic immune receptor repertoire, and residual bias was removed computationally after sequencing. The authors processed their data as follows. Custom Python scripts were used to quantify repertoire diversity as the Shannon entropy index. The unsorted, CD4+ and CD8+ repertoires were each analyzed separately, with the exception of combined analyses, where CD4+ and CD8+ sequences were merged in silico. A clone was considered expanded if an increase in frequency of at least 2-fold after treatment relative to C1D1 was found, and a pseudocount of 0.5 was applied to clones undetected at baseline. Clones with 0 or 1 copy at C1D1 were classified as singleton clones, and clones with 2 or more copies were classified as non-singleton clones. Clones expanded in unsorted samples were annotated as CD4+, CD8+ or unknown by matching protein sequences in sorted samples from the same patient. Wilcoxon tests on paired samples were used to test diversity changes from C1D1 to C4D1. TCRdb took this table from immuneACCESS and kept in-frame rearrangements with V and J called. Such tables lack part of the clones; where checked against another copy, unresolved V genes explain under half of the gap, and the rest is unexplained. V, J and clone size were drawn from that table, and D and trimming were deduced from the DNA. This sample lists about 64,000 clones; around 90% were detected once. The leading ten clones occupy about 9.3% of the sample.

The time point label on this specimen signifies: cycle 4 day 1 (C4D1), after more than five weeks of nivolumab. Relapse after autologous stem cell transplantation had occurred in all trial patients, and cohorts A, B and C were distinguished by prior brentuximab vedotin exposure. The trial cohort was composed of 56 patients with relapsed/refractory classical Hodgkin lymphoma, for whom complete response, partial response or progressive disease was recorded as best overall response. In the multi-cohort phase II CheckMate 205 trial, trial patients received single-agent nivolumab. Best overall response was determined by an independent review committee according to the 2007 International Working Group response criteria. Trial PBMCs were collected immediately before nivolumab initiation (C1D1) and during therapy at cycle 2 day 1 and cycle 4 day 1. After peripheral blood was drawn into 8 mL Vacutainer Cell Preparation Tubes, PBMCs were isolated by centrifugation and then cryopreserved.

The TCR sequence derives from a human donor with classical Hodgkin lymphoma. This chain joins TRBV6-1 to TRBJ1-5; the D gene cannot be resolved reliably. The material sequenced was peripheral blood mononuclear cells (PBMCs), taken before the fourth cycle of nivolumab. The DNA is as follows: TGTGCCAGCAATCCACCAGAAACGTATCAGCCCCAGCATTTT. It translates as CASNPPETYQPQHF.